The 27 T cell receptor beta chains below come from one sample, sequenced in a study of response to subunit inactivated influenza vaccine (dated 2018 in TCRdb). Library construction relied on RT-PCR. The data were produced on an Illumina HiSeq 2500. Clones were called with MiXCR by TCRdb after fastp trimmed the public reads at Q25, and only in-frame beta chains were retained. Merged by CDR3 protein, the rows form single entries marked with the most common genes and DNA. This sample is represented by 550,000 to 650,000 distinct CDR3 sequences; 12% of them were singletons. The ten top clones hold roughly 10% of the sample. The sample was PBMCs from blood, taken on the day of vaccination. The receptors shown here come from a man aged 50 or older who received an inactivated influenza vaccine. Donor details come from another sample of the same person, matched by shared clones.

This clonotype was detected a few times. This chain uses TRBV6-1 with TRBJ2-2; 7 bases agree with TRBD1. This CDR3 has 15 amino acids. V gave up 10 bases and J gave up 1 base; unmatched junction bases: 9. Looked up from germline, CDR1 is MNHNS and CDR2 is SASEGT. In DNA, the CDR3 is TGTGCCACCAAACCGGGACAGAAGAACACCGGGGAGCTGTTTTTT. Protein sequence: CATKPGQKNTGELFF.

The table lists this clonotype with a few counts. The DNA of the CDR3 is TGCAGCGTTGAAGATCGAGGTGTACTGAACACTGAAGCTTTCTTT. Its translation: CSVEDRGVLNTEAFF. V gene TRBV29-1 combines with J gene TRBJ1-1; D is unresolved. V was cut by 0 bases and J by 0 bases, with 11 bases left in between. The CDR3 is 15 amino acids. CDR1 and CDR2 from the germline V gene are SQVTM and ANQGSEA.

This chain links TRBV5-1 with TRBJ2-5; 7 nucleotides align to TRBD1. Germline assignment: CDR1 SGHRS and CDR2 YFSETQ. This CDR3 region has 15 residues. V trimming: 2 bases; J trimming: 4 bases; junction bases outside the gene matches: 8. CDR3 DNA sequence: TGCGCCAGCAGCTTAGCAGGACAGGAGCTAGAGACCCAGTACTTC. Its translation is CASSLAGQELETQYF. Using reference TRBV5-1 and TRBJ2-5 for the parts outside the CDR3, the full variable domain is KAGVTQTPRYLIKTRGQQVTLSCSPISGHRSVSWYQQTPGQGLQFLFEYFSETQRNKGNFPGRFSGRQFSNSRSEMNVSTLELGDSALYLCASSLAGQELETQYFGPGTRLLVL.

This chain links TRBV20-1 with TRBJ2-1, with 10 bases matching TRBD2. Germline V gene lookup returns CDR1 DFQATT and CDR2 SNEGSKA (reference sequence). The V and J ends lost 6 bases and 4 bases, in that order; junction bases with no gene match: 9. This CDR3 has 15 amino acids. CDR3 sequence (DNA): TGCAGTGCACCCTTAGCGGGGGGACCTTACAATGAGCAGTTCTTC. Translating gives CSAPLAGGPYNEQFF.

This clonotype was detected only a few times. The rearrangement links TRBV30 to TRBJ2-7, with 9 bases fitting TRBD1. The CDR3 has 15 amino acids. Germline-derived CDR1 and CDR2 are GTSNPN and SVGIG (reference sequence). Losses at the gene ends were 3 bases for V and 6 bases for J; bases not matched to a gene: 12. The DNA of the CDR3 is TGTGCCTGGAGGAGCAAACAGGGGGCAGTTCGCGAGCAGTACTTC. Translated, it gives CAWRSKQGAVREQYF.

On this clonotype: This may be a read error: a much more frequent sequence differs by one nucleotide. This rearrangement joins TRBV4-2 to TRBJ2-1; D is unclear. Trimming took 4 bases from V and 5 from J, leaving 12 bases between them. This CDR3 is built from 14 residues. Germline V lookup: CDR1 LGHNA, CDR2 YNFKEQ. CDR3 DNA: TGTGCCAGCAGCCCCGAGGTAGTACACAATGAGCAGTTCTTC. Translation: CASSPEVVHNEQFF.

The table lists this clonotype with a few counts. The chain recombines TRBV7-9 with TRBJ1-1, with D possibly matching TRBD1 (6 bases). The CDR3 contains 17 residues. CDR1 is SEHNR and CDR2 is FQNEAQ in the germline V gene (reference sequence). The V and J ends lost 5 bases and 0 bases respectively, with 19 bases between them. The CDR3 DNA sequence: TGTGCCAGCAGCCCGTCGGCCCGATCAGGGGTGAACACTGAAGCTTTCTTT. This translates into CASSPSARSGVNTEAFF.

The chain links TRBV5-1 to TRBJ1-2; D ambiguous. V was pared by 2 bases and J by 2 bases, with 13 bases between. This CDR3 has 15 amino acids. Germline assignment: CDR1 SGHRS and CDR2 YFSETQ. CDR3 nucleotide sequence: TGCGCCAGCAGCTTTTTAGGGATTAGGAACTATGGCTACACCTTC. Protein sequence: CASSFLGIRNYGYTF.

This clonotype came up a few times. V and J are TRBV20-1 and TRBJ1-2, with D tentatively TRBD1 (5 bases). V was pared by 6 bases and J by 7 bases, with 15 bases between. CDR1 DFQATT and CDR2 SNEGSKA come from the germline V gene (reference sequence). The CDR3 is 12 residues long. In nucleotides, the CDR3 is TGCAGTGCCACGACAGCGGCCACTGGCTACACCTTC. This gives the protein CSATTAATGYTF.

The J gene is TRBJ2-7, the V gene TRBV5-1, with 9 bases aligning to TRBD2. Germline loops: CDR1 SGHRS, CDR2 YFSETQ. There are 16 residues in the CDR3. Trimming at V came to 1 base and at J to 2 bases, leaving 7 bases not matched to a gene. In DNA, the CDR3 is TGCGCCAGCAGCTTGTCCAGCGGGAGGAACCCCTACGAGCAGTACTTC. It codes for CASSLSSGRNPYEQYF.

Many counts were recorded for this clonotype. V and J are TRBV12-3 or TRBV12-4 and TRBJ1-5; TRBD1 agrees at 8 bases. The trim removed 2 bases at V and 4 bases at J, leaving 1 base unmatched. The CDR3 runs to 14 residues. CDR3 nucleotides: TGTGCCAGCAGTTTACGACAGGGGAATCAGCCCCAGCATTTT. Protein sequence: CASSLRQGNQPQHF.

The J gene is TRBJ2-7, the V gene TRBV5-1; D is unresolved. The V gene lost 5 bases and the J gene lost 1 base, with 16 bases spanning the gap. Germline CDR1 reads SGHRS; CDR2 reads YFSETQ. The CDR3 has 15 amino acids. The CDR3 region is CASRNPTTKSYEQYF. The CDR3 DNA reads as TGCGCCAGCAGAAACCCCACGACAAAATCCTACGAGCAGTACTTC.

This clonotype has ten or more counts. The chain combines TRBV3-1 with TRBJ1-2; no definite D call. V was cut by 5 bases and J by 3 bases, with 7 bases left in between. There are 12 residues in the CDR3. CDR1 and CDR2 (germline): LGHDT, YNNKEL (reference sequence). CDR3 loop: CASSSPYYGYTF. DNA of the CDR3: TGTGCCAGCAGCAGTCCGTACTATGGCTACACCTTC.

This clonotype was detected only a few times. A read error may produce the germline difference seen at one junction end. The CDR3 coding sequence is TGTGCTAGCAGTCCTCAGGGCGGTGAGCAGTTCTTC. Translation: CASSPQGGEQFF. The V call is TRBV7-7, the J call TRBJ2-1; D might be TRBD1 (5 bases). Germline V gives CDR1 SSHAT, CDR2 FNYEAQ (reference sequence). This CDR3 is 12 amino acids long. The full variable domain, completed using reference TRBV7-7 and TRBJ2-1, is GAGVSQSPRYKVTKRGQDVTLRCDPISSHATLYWYQQALGQGPEFLTYFNYEAQPDKSGLPSDRFSAERPEGSISTLTIQRTEQRDSAMYRCASSPQGGEQFFGPGTRLTVL.

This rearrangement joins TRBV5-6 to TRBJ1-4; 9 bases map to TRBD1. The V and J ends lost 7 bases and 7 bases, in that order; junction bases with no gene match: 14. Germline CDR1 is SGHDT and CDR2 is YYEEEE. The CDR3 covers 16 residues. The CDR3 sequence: CASHSSRDRVGEKLFF. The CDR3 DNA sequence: TGTGCCAGCCACTCATCGCGGGACAGGGTTGGTGAAAAACTGTTTTTT.

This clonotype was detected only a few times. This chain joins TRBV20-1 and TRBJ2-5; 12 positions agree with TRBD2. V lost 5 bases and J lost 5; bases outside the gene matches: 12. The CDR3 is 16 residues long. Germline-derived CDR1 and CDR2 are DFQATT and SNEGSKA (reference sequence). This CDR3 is CSASLGLAGTGETQYF. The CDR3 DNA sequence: TGCAGTGCTTCCCTCGGACTAGCGGGGACGGGGGAGACCCAGTACTTC.

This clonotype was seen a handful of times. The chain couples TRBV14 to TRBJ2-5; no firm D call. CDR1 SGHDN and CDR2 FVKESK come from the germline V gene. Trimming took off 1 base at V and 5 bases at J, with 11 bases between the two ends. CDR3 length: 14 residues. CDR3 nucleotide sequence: TGTGCCAGCAGCCAAGTCGGAAGTTGGGAGACCCAGTACTTC. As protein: CASSQVGSWETQYF.

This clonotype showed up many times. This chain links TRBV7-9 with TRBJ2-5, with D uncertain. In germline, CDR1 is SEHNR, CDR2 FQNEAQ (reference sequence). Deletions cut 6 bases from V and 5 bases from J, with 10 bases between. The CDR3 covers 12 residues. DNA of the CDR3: TGTGCCAGCAGTCGGTCTCACGAGACCCAGTACTTC. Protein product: CASSRSHETQYF.

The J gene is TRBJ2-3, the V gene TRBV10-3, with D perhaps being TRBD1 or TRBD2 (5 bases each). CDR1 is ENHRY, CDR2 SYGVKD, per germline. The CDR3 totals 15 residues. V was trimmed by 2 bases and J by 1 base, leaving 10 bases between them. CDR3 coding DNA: TGTGCCATCAGTGAGGAGGGGACGCGCACAGATACGCAGTATTTT. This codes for CAISEEGTRTDTQYF.

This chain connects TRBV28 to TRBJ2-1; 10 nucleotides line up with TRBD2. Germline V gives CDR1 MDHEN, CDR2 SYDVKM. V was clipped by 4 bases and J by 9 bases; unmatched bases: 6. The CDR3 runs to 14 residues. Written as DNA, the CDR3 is TGTGCCAGCAGTTCAGCGGGAGGGCCTAGTGAGCAGTTCTTC. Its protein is CASSSAGGPSEQFF. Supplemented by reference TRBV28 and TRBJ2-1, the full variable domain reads DVKVTQSSRYLVKRTGEKVFLECVQDMDHENMFWYRQDPGLGLRLIYFSYDVKMKEKGDIPEGYSVSREKKERFSLILESASTNQTSMYLCASSSAGGPSEQFFGPGTRLTVL.

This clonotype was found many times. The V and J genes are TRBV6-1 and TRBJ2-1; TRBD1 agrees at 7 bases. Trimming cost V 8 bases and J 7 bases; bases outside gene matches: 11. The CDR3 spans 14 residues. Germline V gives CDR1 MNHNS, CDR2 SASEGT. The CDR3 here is CASEPTGFGNEQFF. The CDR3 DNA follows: TGTGCCAGCGAACCGACAGGGTTCGGGAATGAGCAGTTCTTC.

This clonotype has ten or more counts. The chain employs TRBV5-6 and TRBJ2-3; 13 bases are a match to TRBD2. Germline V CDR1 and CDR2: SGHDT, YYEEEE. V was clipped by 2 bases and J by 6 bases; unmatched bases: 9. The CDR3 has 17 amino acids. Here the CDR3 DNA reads TGTGCCAGCAGCTTAAAGGGACTAGCGGGACTTGGCGATACGCAGTATTTT. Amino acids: CASSLKGLAGLGDTQYF.

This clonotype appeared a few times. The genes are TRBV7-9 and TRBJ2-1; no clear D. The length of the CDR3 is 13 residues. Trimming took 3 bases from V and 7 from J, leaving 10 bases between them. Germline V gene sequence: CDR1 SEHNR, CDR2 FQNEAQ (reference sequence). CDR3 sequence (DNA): TGTGCCAGCAGCTTTAGGGAACCAAATGAGCAGTTCTTC. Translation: CASSFREPNEQFF.

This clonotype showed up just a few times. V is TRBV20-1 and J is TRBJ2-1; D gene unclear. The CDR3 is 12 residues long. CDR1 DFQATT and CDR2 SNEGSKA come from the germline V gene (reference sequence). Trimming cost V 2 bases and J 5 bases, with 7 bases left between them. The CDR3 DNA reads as TGCAGTGCTAGATGGGAAGACAATGAGCAGTTCTTC. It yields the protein CSARWEDNEQFF.

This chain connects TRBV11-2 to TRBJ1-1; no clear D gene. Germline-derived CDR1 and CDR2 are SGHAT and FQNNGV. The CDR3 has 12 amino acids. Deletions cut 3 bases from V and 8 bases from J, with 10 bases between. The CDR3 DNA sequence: TGTGCCAGCAGCTTCGAGGTGGGCGAAGCTTTCTTT. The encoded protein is CASSFEVGEAFF.

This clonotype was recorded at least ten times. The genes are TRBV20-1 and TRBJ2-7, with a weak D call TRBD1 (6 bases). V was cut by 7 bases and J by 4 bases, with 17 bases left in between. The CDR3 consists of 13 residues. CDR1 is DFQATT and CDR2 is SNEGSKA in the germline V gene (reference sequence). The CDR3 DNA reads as TGCAGTGGTACACCGGGACAAATTTACGAGCAGTACTTC. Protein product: CSGTPGQIYEQYF.

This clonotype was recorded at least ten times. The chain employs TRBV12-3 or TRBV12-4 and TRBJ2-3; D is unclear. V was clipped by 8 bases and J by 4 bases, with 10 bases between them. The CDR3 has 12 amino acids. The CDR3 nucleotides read TGTGCCAGCCAGGCACCAGCAGATACGCAGTATTTT. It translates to CASQAPADTQYF.